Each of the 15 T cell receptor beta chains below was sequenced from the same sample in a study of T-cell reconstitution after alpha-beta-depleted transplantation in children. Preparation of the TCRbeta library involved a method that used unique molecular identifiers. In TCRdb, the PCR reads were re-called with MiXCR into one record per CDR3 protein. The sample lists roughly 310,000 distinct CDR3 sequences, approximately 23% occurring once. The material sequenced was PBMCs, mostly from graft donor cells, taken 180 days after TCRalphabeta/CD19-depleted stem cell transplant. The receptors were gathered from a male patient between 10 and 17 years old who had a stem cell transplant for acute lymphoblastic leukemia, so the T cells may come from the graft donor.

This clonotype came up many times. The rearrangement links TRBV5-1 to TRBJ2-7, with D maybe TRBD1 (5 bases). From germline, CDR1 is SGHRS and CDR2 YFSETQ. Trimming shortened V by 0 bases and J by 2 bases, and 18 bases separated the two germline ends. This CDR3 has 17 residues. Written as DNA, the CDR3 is TGCGCCAGCAGCTTGGCGCCAGGGCTCCTGGTCCCCTACGAGCAGTACTTC. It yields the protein CASSLAPGLLVPYEQYF.

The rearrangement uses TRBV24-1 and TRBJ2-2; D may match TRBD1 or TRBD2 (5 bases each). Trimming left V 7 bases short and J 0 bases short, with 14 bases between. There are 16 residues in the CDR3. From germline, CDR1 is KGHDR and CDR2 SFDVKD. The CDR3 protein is CATSPGRNSNTGELFF. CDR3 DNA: TGTGCCACCAGCCCGGGGCGGAATTCGAACACCGGGGAGCTGTTTTTT.

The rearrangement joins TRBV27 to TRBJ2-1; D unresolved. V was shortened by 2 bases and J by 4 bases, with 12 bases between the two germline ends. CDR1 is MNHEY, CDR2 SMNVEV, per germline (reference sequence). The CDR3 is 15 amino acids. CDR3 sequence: CASSLKVGKYNEQFF. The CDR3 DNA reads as TGTGCCAGCAGTTTAAAGGTAGGGAAGTACAATGAGCAGTTCTTC.

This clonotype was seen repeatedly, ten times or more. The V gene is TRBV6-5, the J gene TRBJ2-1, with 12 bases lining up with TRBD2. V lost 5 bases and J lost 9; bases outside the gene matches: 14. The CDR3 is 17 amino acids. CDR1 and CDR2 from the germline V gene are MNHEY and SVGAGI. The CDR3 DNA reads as TGTGCCAGCAGTCCCCTCCTACTAGCGGGAGGAAGAGTTGAGCAGTTCTTC. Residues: CASSPLLLAGGRVEQFF.

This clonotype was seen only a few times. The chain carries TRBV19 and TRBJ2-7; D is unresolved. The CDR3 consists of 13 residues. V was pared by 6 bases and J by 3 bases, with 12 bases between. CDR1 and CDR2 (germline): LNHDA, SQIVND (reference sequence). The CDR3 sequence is CASSPRIDYEQYF. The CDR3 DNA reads TGTGCCAGTAGCCCACGTATCGACTACGAGCAGTACTTC. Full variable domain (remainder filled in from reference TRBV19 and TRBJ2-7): DGGITQSPKYLFRKEGQNVTLSCEQNLNHDAMYWYRQDPGQGLRLIYYSQIVNDFQKGDIAEGYSVSREKKESFPLTVTSAQKNPTAFYLCASSPRIDYEQYFGPGTRLTVT.

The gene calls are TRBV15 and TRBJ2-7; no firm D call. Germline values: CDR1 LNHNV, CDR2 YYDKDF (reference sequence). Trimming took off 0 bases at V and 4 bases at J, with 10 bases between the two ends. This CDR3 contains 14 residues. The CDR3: CATSREEVEYEQYF. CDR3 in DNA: TGTGCCACCAGCAGAGAAGAAGTGGAGTACGAGCAGTACTTC.

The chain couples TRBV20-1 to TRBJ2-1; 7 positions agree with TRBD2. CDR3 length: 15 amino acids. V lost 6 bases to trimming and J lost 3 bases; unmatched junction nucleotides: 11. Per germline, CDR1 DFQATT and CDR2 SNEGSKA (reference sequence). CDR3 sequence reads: CSASLGGRNYNEQFF. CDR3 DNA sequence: TGCAGTGCCTCCTTGGGGGGGAGGAACTACAATGAGCAGTTCTTC.

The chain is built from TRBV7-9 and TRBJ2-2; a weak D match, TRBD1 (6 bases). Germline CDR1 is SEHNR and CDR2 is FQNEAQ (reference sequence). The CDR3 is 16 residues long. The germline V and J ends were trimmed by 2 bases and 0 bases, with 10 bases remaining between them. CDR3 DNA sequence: TGTGCCAGCAGCTTAAGGCGGACAGCGAACACCGGGGAGCTGTTTTTT. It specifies CASSLRRTANTGELFF.

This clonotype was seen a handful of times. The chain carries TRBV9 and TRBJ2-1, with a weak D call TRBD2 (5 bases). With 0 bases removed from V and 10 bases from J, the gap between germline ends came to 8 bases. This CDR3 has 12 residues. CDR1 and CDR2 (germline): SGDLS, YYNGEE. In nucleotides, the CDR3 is TGTGCCAGCAGCGTAGTGTCGGGGGAGCAGTTCTTC. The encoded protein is CASSVVSGEQFF.

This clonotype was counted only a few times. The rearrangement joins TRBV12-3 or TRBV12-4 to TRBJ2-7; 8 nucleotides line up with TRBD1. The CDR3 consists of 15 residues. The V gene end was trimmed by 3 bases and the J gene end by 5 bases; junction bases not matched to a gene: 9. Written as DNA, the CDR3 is TGTGCCAGCAGTTTTCGCAGGACAGGGTCCCACGAGCAGTACTTC. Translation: CASSFRRTGSHEQYF.

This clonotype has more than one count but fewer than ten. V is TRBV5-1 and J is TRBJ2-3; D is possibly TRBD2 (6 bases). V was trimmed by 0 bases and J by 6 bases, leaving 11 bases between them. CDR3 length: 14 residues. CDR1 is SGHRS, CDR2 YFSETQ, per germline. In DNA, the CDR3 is TGCGCCAGCAGCTTGGGACTAGTGGGCGATACGCAGTATTTT. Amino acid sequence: CASSLGLVGDTQYF.

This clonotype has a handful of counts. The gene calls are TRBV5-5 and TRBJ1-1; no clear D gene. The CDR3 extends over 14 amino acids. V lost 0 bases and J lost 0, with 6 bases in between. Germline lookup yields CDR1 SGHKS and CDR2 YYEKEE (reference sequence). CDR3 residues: CASSLAGMNTEAFF. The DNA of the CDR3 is TGTGCCAGCAGCTTGGCTGGGATGAACACTGAAGCTTTCTTT.

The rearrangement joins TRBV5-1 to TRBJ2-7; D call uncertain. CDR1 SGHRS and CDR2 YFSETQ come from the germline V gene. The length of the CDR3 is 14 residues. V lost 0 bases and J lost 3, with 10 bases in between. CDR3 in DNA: TGCGCCAGCAGCTTGGAGGGTACGGTCTACGAGCAGTACTTC. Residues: CASSLEGTVYEQYF.

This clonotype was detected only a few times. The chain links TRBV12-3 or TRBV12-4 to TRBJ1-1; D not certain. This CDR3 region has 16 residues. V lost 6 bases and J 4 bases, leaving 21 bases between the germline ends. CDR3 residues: CASSLPDIRAATEAFF. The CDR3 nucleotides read TGTGCCAGCAGCCTCCCTGATATAAGAGCGGCCACTGAAGCTTTCTTT.

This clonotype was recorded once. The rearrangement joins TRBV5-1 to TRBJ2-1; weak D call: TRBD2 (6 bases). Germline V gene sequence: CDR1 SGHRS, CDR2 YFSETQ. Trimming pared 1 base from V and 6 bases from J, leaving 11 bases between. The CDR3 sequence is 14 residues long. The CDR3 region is CASSLSSAINEQFF. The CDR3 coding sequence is TGCGCCAGCAGCTTGTCTAGCGCGATCAATGAGCAGTTCTTC.